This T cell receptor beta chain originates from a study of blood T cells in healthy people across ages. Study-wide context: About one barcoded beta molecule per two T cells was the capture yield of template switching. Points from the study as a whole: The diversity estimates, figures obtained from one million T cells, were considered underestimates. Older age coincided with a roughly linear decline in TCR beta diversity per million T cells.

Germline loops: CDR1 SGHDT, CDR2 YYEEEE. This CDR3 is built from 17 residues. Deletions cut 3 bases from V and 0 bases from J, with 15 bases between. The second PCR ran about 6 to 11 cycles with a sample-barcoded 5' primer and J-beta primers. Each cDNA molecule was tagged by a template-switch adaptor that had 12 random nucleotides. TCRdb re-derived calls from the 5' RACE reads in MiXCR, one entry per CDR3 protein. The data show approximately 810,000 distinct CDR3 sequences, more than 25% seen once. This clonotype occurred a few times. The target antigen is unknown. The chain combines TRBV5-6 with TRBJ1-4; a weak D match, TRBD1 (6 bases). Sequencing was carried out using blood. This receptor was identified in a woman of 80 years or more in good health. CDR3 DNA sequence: TGTGCCAGCAGCTATAAGAGGACAGCTGCAACTAATGAAAAACTGTTTTTT. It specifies CASSYKRTAATNEKLFF.